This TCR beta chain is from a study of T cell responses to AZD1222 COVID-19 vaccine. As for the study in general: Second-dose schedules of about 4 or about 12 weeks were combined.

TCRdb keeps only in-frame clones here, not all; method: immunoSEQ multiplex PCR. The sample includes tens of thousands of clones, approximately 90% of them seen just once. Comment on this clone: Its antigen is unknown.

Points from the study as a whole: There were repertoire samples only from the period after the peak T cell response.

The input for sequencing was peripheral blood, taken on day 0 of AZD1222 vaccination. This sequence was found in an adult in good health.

CDR3 region: CASSLVAGPGEQFF. CDR3 in DNA: TGTGCCAGCAGCTTAGTCGCAGGGCCAGGCGAGCAGTTCTTC. This chain joins TRBV7-9 and TRBJ2-1; D perhaps matches TRBD1 (5 bases). The length of the CDR3 is 14 residues. Trimming pared 1 base from V and 10 bases from J, leaving 14 bases between. Germline V gene lookup returns CDR1 SEHNR and CDR2 FQNEAQ (reference sequence).